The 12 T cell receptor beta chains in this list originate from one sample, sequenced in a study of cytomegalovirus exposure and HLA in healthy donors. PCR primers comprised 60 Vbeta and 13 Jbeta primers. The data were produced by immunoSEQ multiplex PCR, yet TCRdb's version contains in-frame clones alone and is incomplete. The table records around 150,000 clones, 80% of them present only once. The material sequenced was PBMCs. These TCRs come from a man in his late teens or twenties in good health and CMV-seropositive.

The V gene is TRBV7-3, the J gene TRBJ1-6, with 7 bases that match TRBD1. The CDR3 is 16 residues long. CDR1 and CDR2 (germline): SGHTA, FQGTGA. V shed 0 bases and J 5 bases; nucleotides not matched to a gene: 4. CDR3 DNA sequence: TGTGCCAGCAGCTTAACAGGACAGGCCAATAATTCACCCCTCCACTTT. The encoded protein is CASSLTGQANNSPLHF.

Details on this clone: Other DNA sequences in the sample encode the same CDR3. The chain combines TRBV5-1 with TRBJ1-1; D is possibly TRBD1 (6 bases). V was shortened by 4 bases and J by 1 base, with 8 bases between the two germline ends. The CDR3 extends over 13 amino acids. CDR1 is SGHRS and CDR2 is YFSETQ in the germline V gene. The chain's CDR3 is CASSLTGNTEAFF. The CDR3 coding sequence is TGCGCCAGCAGCCTGACAGGGAACACTGAAGCTTTCTTT.

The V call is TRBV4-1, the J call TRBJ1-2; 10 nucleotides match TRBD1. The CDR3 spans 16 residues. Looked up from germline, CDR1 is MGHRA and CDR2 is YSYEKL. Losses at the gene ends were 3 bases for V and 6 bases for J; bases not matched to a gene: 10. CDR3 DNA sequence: TGCGCCAGCAGCCAGAATTCCGGGACAGGGGTCGATGGCTACACCTTC. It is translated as CASSQNSGTGVDGYTF.

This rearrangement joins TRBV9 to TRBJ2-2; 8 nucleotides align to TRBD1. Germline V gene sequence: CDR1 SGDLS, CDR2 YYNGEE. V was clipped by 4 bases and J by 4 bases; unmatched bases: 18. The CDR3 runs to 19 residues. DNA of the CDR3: TGTGCCAGCAGCTCCCTGGGACAGGTCCCTCCTTGGGTCACCGGGGAGCTGTTTTTT. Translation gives CASSSLGQVPPWVTGELFF.

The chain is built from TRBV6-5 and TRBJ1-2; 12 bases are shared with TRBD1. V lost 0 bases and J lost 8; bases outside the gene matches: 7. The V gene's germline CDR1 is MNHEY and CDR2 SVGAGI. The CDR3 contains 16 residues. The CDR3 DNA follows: TGTGCCAGCAGTTACTCCACCGGGACAGGGGGCGTAGGCTACACCTTC. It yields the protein CASSYSTGTGGVGYTF.

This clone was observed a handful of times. CDR3 coding DNA: TGTGCCAGCTCACGGGGCTACCGGGGGGAGACCCAGTACTTC. The encoded protein is CASSRGYRGETQYF. The chain is built from TRBV18 and TRBJ2-5; possible D gene TRBD2, 6 bases. CDR3 length: 14 amino acids. Per germline, CDR1 KGHSH and CDR2 LQKENI. Trimming stripped 4 bases from V and 5 bases from J, with 14 bases between.

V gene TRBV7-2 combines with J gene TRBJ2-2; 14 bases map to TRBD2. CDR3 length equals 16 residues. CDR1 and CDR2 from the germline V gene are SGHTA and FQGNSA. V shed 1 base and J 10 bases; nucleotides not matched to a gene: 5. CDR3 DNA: TGTGCCAGCAGCTTAGGGGGACTAGCGGGGGCCTCGGAGCTGTTTTTT. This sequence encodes CASSLGGLAGASELFF.

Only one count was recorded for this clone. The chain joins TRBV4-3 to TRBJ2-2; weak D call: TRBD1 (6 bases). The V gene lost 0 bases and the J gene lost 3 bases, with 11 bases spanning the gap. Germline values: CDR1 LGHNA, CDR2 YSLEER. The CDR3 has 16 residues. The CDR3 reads CASSQDIAGDTGELFF. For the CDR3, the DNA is TGCGCCAGCAGCCAAGATATAGCAGGGGACACCGGGGAGCTGTTTTTT.

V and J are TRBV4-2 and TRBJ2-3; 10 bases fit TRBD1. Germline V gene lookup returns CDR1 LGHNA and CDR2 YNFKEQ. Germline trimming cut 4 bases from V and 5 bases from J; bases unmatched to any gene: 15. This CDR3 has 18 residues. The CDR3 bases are TGTGCCAGCAGCCTCGCAGAATGGGACAGGGGTTCTCGAGATACGCAGTATTTT. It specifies CASSLAEWDRGSRDTQYF.

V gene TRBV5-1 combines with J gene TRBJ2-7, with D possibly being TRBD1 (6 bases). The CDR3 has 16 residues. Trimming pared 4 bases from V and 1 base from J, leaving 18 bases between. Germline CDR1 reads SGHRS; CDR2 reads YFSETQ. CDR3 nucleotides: TGCGCCAGCAGCGAGCTCCCTTCCGACAGGTCCTACGAGCAGTACTTC. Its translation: CASSELPSDRSYEQYF. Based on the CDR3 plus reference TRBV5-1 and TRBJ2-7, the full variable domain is KAGVTQTPRYLIKTRGQQVTLSCSPISGHRSVSWYQQTPGQGLQFLFEYFSETQRNKGNFPGRFSGRQFSNSRSEMNVSTLELGDSALYLCASSELPSDRSYEQYFGPGTRLTVT.

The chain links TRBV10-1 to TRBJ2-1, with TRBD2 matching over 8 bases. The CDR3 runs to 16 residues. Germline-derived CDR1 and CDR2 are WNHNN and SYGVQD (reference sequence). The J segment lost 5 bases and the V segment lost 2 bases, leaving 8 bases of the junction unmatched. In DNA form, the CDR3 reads TGCGCCAGCAGTGAGGCGGGAGGCCGGACGAACAATGAGCAGTTCTTC. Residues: CASSEAGGRTNNEQFF.

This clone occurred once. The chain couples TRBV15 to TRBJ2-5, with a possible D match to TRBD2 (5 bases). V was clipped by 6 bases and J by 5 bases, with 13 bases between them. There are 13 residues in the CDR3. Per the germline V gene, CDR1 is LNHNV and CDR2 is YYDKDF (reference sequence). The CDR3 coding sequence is TGTGCCACCAGGAGAAAACCGGGGGAGACCCAGTACTTC. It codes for CATRRKPGETQYF.